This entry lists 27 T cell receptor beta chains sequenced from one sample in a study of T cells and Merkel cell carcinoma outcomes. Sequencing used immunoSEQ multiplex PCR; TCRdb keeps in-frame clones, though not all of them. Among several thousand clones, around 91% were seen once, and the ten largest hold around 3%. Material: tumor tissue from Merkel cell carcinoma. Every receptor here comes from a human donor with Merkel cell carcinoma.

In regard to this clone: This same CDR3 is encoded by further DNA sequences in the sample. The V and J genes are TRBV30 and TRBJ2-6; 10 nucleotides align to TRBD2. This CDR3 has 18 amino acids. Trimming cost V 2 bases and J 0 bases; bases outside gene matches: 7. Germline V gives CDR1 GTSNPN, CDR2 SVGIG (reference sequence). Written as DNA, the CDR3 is TGTGCCTGGAGTCCAGGACTAGCGGAGCTCTCTGGGGCCAACGTCCTGACTTTC. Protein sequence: CAWSPGLAELSGANVLTF.

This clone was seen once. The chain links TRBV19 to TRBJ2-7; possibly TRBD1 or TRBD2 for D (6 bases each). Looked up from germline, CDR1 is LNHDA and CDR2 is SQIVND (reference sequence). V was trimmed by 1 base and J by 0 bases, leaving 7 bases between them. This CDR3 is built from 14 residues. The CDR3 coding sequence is TGTGCCAGTAGTATAGCGGGGGCCTCCTACGAGCAGTACTTC. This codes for CASSIAGASYEQYF.

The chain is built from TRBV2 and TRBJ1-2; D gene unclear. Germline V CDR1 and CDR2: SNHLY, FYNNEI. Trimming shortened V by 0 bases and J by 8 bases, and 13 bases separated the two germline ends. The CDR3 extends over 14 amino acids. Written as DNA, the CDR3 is TGTGCCAGCAGTGAAGCGGCCGCCTTTCTGGGCTACACCTTC. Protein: CASSEAAAFLGYTF.

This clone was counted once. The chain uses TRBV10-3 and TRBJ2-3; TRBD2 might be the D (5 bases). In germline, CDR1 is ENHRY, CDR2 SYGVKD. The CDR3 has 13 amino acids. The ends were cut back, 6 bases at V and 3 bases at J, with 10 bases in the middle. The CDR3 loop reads CAISSEGTDTQYF. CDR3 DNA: TGTGCCATCAGCAGCGAGGGAACAGATACGCAGTATTTT.

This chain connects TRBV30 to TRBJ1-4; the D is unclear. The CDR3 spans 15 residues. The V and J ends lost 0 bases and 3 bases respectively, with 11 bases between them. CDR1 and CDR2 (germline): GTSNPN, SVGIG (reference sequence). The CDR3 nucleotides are TGTGCCTGGAGTGTAACAACCCTCCCTAATGAAAAACTGTTTTTT. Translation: CAWSVTTLPNEKLFF.

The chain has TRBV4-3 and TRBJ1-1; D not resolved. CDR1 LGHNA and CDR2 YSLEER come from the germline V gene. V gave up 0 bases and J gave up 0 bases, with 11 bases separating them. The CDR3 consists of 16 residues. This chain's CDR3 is CASSQDAVWMNTEAFF. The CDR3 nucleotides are TGCGCCAGCAGCCAAGATGCCGTCTGGATGAACACTGAAGCTTTCTTT.

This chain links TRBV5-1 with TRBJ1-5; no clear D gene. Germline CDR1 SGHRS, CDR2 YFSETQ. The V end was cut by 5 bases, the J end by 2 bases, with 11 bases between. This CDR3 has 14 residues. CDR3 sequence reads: CASSEFQGNQPQHF. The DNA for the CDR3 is TGCGCCAGCAGTGAATTCCAGGGCAATCAGCCCCAGCATTTT.

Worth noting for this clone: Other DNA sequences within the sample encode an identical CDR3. As DNA, the CDR3 is TGTGCCAGCAGTGAATTGGCTTCTGGCACAGATACGCAGTATTTT. It yields the protein CASSELASGTDTQYF. The gene calls are TRBV2 and TRBJ2-3; D not resolved. Trimming took off 2 bases at V and 1 base at J, with 10 bases between the two ends. The CDR3 consists of 15 residues. CDR1 and CDR2 (germline): SNHLY, FYNNEI.

The CDR3 DNA follows: TGTGCCAGCACGGGGGACTCAGGTGGCTACACCTTC. This gives the protein CASTGDSGGYTF. The rearrangement links TRBV6-6 to TRBJ1-2, with D possibly TRBD1 on 5 matching bases. The CDR3 runs 12 residues. The germline CDR1 and CDR2 sequences are MNHNY and SVGAGI (reference sequence). V lost 7 bases to trimming and J lost 7 bases, with 13 bases between them.

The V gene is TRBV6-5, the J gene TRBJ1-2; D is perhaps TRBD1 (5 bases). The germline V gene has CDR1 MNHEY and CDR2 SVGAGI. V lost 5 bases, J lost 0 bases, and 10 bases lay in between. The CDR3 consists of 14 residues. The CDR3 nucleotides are TGTGCCAGCAGTCCTAAGGGACCTAACTATGGCTACACCTTC. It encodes CASSPKGPNYGYTF.

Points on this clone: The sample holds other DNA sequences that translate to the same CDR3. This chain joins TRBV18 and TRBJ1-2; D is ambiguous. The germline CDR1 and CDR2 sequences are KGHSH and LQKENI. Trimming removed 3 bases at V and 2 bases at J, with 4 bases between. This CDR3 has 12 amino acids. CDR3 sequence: CASSPPNYGYTF. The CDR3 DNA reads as TGTGCCAGCTCACCGCCAAACTATGGCTACACCTTC.

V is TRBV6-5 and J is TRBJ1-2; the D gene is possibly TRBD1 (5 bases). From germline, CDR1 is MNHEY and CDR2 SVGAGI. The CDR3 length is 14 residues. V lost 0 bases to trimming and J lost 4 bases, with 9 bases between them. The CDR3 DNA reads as TGTGCCAGCAGTTACTCCCTGGGGCCCTATGGCTACACCTTC. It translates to CASSYSLGPYGYTF.

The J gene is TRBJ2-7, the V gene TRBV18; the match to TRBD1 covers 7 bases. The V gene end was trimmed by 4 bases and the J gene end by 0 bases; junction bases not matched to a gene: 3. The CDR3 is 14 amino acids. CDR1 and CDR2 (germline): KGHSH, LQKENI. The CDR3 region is CASSRAGGSYEQYV. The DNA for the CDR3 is TGTGCCAGCTCACGGGCAGGGGGCTCCTACGAGCAGTACGTC.

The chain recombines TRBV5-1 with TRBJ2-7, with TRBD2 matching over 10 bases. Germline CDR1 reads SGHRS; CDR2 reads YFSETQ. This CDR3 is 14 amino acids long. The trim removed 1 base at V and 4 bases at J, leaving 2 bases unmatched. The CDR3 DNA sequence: TGCGCCAGCAGCTTGTTAGCGGGGGGATACGAGCAGTACTTC. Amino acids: CASSLLAGGYEQYF.

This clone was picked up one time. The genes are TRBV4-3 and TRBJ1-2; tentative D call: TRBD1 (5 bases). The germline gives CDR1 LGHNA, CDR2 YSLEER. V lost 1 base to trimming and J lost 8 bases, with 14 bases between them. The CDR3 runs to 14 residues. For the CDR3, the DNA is TGCGCCAGCAGCCAAGGGGACGGGCAGGAGGGCTACACCTTC. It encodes CASSQGDGQEGYTF.

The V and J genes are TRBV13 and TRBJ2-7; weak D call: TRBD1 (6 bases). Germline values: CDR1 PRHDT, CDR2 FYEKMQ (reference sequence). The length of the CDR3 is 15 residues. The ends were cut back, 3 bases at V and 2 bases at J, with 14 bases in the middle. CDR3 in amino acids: CASSFLDRRPYEQYV. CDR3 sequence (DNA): TGTGCCAGCAGCTTTCTTGACAGGCGTCCCTACGAGCAGTACGTC.

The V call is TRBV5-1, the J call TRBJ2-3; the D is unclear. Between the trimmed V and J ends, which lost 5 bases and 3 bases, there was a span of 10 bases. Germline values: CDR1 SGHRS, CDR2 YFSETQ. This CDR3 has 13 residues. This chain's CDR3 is CASRYEGTDTQYF. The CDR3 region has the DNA TGCGCCAGCAGATACGAAGGGACAGATACGCAGTATTTT.

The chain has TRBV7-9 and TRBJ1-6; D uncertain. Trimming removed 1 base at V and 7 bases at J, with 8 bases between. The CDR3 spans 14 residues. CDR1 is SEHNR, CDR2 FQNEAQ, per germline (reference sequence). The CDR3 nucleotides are TGTGCCAGCAGCTTAGAGGGCAGAAATTCACCCCTCCACTTT. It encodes CASSLEGRNSPLHF.

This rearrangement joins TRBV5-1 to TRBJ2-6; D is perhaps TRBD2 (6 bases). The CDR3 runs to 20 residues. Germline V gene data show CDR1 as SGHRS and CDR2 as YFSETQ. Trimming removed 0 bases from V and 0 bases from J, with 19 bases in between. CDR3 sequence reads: CASSLARGTLLLSGANVLTF. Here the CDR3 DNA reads TGCGCCAGCAGCTTGGCGAGAGGGACTCTCCTCCTCTCTGGGGCCAACGTCCTGACTTTC. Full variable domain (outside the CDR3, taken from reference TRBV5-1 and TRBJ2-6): KAGVTQTPRYLIKTRGQQVTLSCSPISGHRSVSWYQQTPGQGLQFLFEYFSETQRNKGNFPGRFSGRQFSNSRSEMNVSTLELGDSALYLCASSLARGTLLLSGANVLTFGAGSRLTVL.

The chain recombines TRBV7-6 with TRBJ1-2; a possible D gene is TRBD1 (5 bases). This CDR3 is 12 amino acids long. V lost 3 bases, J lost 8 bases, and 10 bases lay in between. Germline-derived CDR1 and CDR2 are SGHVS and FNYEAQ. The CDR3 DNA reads TGTGCCAGCAGCTTGGTAGGGGAGGGCTACACCTTC. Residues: CASSLVGEGYTF.

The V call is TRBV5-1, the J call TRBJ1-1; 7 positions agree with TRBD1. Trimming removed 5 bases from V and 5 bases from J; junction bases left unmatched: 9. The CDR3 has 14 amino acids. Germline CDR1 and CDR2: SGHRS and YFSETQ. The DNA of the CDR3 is TGCGCCAGCAGTGATGGACAGGTTAAAACTGAAGCTTTCTTT. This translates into CASSDGQVKTEAFF. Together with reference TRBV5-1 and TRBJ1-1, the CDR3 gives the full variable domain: KAGVTQTPRYLIKTRGQQVTLSCSPISGHRSVSWYQQTPGQGLQFLFEYFSETQRNKGNFPGRFSGRQFSNSRSEMNVSTLELGDSALYLCASSDGQVKTEAFFGQGTRLTVV.

CDR3 region: CASSYDPGVDTQYF. The CDR3 DNA is TGTGCCAGCAGCTATGACCCGGGAGTAGATACGCAGTATTTT. V and J are TRBV11-2 and TRBJ2-3; TRBD2 might be the D (6 bases). CDR3 length: 14 amino acids. The V end was cut by 4 bases, the J end by 5 bases, with 13 bases between. Looked up from germline, CDR1 is SGHAT and CDR2 is FQNNGV.

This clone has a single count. The CDR3 spells CASSPDRGLEAFF. The CDR3 DNA is TGTGCCAGCAGCCCCGATAGGGGGCTGGAAGCTTTCTTT. The rearrangement uses TRBV11-2 and TRBJ1-1, with 7 bases fitting TRBD1. This CDR3 has 13 residues. The germline V gene encodes CDR1 SGHAT and CDR2 FQNNGV. Trimming cost V 5 bases and J 8 bases; bases outside gene matches: 8.

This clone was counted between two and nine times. DNA of the CDR3: TGTGCCAGCAGCTTGAGGGGGAAAAGCACAGATACGCAGTATTTT. Protein: CASSLRGKSTDTQYF. The chain employs TRBV5-6 and TRBJ2-3, with D possibly matching TRBD1 (6 bases). This CDR3 is 15 amino acids long. Trimming stripped 1 base from V and 0 bases from J, with 9 bases between. Germline V gene lookup returns CDR1 SGHDT and CDR2 YYEEEE. Supplemented by reference TRBV5-6 and TRBJ2-3, the full variable domain reads DAGVTQSPTHLIKTRGQQVTLRCSPKSGHDTVSWYQQALGQGPQFIFQYYEEEERQRGNFPDRFSGHQFPNYSSELNVNALLLGDSALYLCASSLRGKSTDTQYFGPGTRLTVL.

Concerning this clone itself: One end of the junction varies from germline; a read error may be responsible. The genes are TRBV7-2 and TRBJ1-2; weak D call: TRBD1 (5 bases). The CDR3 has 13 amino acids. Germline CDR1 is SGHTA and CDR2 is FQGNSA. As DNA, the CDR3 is TGTGCTAGCAGCAGGCAGAAGGGGTATGGCTACACCTTC. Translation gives CASSRQKGYGYTF.

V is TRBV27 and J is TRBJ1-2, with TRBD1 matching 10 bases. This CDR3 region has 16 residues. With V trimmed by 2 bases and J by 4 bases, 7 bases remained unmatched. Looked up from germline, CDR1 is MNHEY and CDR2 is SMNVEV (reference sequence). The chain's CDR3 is CASSLTPTGGTYGYTF. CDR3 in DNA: TGTGCCAGCAGTTTAACTCCGACAGGGGGCACCTATGGCTACACCTTC.

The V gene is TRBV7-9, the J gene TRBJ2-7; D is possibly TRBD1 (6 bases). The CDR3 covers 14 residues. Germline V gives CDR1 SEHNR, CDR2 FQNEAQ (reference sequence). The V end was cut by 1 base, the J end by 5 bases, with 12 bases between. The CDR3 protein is CASSLGQGMNEQYF. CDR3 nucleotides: TGTGCCAGCAGCTTAGGTCAGGGGATGAACGAGCAGTACTTC.